This T cell receptor beta chain was identified during a study of blood T cell repertoires in COVID-19. Study-level background: COVID-19 samples collected from the United States, Italy and Spain covered acute and convalescent phases.

Germline V gene data show CDR1 as SGHNT and CDR2 as YENEEA. V lost 3 bases and J lost 7, with 19 bases in between. CDR3 size: 16 residues. Assignment of participants to cohorts was predicated upon participant-reported clinical history. Produced via immunoSEQ multiplex PCR; TCRdb's table is partial and in-frame only. The sample holds fewer than 350,000 clones; 88% are singletons and the top ten take about 1%. Sequencing was done on a sample of PBMCs or T cells enriched from blood (not recorded which). The TCR originated in a woman between 25 and 40 years old who had recovered from COVID-19. The V call is TRBV11-3, the J call TRBJ1-5, with no clear D. In nucleotides, the CDR3 is TGTGCCAGCAGCTTGGTTTTTACGGGAAGAGACCAGCCCCAGCATTTT. Its protein product is CASSLVFTGRDQPQHF.